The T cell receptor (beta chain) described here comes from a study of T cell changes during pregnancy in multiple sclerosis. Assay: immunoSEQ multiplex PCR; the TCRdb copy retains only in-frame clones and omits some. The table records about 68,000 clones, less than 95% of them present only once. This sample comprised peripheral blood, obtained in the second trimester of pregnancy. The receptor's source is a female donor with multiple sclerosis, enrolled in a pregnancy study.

DNA of the CDR3: TGTGCCAGAAGCTTCGCTACCCCGGGACTAGACTCCACAGATACGCAGTATTTT. Its protein product is CARSFATPGLDSTDTQYF. The chain combines TRBV5-3 with TRBJ2-3, with 8 bases that match TRBD2. TRBV5-3 is an ORF, and what it does is uncertain. V lost 2 bases, J lost 2 bases, and 13 bases stayed unmatched. The CDR3 loop spans 18 amino acids.